Each of the 21 T cell receptor beta chains below was sequenced from the same sample in a study of technical replicates of blood from a few donors. Sequencing was performed with immunoSEQ multiplex PCR; in TCRdb, only in-frame clones are kept and a portion is missing. The sample includes 60,000 to 85,000 clones, approximately 94% of them seen just once. What was sequenced was T cells isolated from PBMCs. The receptors shown here come from a human donor in good health.

This sequence joins TRBV27 and TRBJ1-5; maybe TRBD1 (6 bases). CDR1 is MNHEY and CDR2 is SMNVEV in the germline V gene (reference sequence). The V gene lost 11 bases and the J gene lost 5 bases, with 25 bases spanning the gap. The CDR3 sequence is 16 residues long. CDR3 amino acids: CAAGRGLGGVDQPQHF. The CDR3 nucleotides are TGTGCCGCGGGTAGGGGGTTAGGGGGTGTGGATCAGCCCCAGCATTTT.

The chain carries TRBV7-2 and TRBJ2-7; TRBD2 might be the D (5 bases). Germline V CDR1 and CDR2: SGHTA, FQGNSA. Trimming took off 5 bases at V and 3 bases at J, with 20 bases between the two ends. The CDR3 runs to 16 residues. The CDR3 reads CASSVPYRGHFYEQYF. The CDR3 DNA is TGTGCCAGCAGCGTCCCTTACCGGGGTCATTTCTACGAGCAGTACTTC.

The CDR3 nucleotides are TGTGCCATCAGTGCGGGACAGTACGAGACCCAGTACTTC. This sequence encodes CAISAGQYETQYF. The rearrangement links TRBV10-3 to TRBJ2-5; TRBD1 aligns across 7 bases. The CDR3 length is 13 residues. The V segment lost 4 bases and the J segment 5 bases; nucleotides outside the gene matches: 4. Per the germline V gene, CDR1 is ENHRY and CDR2 is SYGVKD.

The chain joins TRBV5-1 to TRBJ2-7; D might be TRBD1 (5 bases). Deletions cut 0 bases from V and 1 base from J, with 8 bases between. Germline V gives CDR1 SGHRS, CDR2 YFSETQ. The CDR3 spans 14 residues. This chain's CDR3 is CASSLDGASYEQYF. The CDR3 DNA reads as TGCGCCAGCAGCTTGGATGGGGCATCCTACGAGCAGTACTTC.

CDR3 sequence (DNA): TGTGCCAGCAGTCCCCGGACAGGGGGGGGACATGGCTACACCTTC. Its protein is CASSPRTGGGHGYTF. The J gene is TRBJ1-2, the V gene TRBV27, with TRBD1 matching 10 bases. The CDR3 runs 15 residues. The germline gives CDR1 MNHEY, CDR2 SMNVEV (reference sequence). V shed 5 bases and J 6 bases; nucleotides not matched to a gene: 9.

This chain joins TRBV5-4 and TRBJ2-3; TRBD2 matches at 8 bases. The germline CDR1 and CDR2 sequences are SGHNT and YYREEE (reference sequence). Losses at the gene ends were 4 bases for V and 2 bases for J; bases not matched to a gene: 9. CDR3 length: 16 amino acids. This CDR3 is CASSATSGTFTDTQYF. CDR3 nucleotides: TGTGCCAGCAGCGCAACTAGCGGAACATTCACAGATACGCAGTATTTT.

The chain carries TRBV9 and TRBJ1-1, with D possibly being TRBD1 (6 bases). Trimming took off 3 bases at V and 1 base at J, with 16 bases between the two ends. The germline V gene has CDR1 SGDLS and CDR2 YYNGEE. This CDR3 has 16 amino acids. The CDR3 nucleotides read TGTGCCAGCAGCGCCGAGGGGGGGGGAACGAACACTGAAGCTTTCTTT. Its translation is CASSAEGGGTNTEAFF.

The chain employs TRBV7-2 and TRBJ1-1, with TRBD1 as a possible D gene (6 bases). Germline V gene sequence: CDR1 SGHTA, CDR2 FQGNSA. CDR3 length: 13 amino acids. Trimming cost V 2 bases and J 10 bases, with 14 bases left between them. CDR3 DNA sequence: TGTGCCAGCAGCTTAAGTCGCGGGGGGCGAGCTTTCTTT. This codes for CASSLSRGGRAFF.

This rearrangement joins TRBV7-2 to TRBJ2-4; D is possibly TRBD2 (7 bases). Germline V gene lookup returns CDR1 SGHTA and CDR2 FQGNSA. This CDR3 region has 13 residues. V shed 2 bases and J shed 10 bases, with 12 bases lying between them. The CDR3 DNA reads as TGTGCCAGCAGCTTAATGGGGGGGGCAATTCAGTACTTC. Residues: CASSLMGGAIQYF.

About this clone: At one of its ends the junction is not consistent with the germline gene, which may arise from a read error. The V gene is TRBV30, the J gene TRBJ2-5, with D uncertain. Germline CDR1 is GTSNPN and CDR2 is SVGIG (reference sequence). This CDR3 contains 13 residues. CDR3: CAWSDGGLEIQYF. CDR3 nucleotide sequence: TGTGCCTGGAGTGACGGCGGATTAGAGATCCAGTACTTC.

The V and J genes are TRBV4-3 and TRBJ2-7; perhaps TRBD1 as D (5 bases). Per germline, CDR1 LGHNA and CDR2 YSLEER. V lost 0 bases, J lost 2 bases, and 11 bases lay in between. The CDR3 sequence is 15 residues long. Here the CDR3 reads CASSQDLDITYEQYF. CDR3 coding DNA: TGCGCCAGCAGCCAAGATTTGGACATTACCTACGAGCAGTACTTC.

The V gene is TRBV29-1, the J gene TRBJ2-7; 7 nucleotides line up with TRBD1. Trimming at V came to 7 bases and at J to 6 bases, leaving 12 bases not matched to a gene. This CDR3 is built from 13 residues. The V gene's germline CDR1 is SQVTM and CDR2 ANQGSEA. CDR3 protein: CSALAPGQIEQYF. CDR3 nucleotide sequence: TGCAGCGCCCTCGCTCCGGGACAGATCGAGCAGTACTTC.

J is TRBJ2-4 and V is TRBV19, with TRBD2 as a possible D gene (6 bases). This CDR3 comprises 14 residues. Germline V CDR1 and CDR2: LNHDA, SQIVND (reference sequence). The germline V and J ends were trimmed by 1 base and 8 bases, with 12 bases remaining between them. In DNA, the CDR3 is TGTGCCAGTAGTATAGGGCAGGGCGGGGACATTCAGTACTTC. Residues: CASSIGQGGDIQYF.

The chain links TRBV20-1 to TRBJ2-7; D remains unclear. Trimming removed 7 bases at V and 4 bases at J, with 11 bases between. The CDR3 has 11 residues. CDR1 DFQATT and CDR2 SNEGSKA come from the germline V gene (reference sequence). CDR3 sequence reads: CSVITEYEQYF. The CDR3 DNA reads as TGCAGTGTTATAACCGAGTACGAGCAGTACTTC.

This chain joins TRBV27 and TRBJ1-1; 9 positions match TRBD1. V gave up 3 bases and J gave up 11 bases; unmatched junction bases: 13. The germline CDR1 and CDR2 sequences are MNHEY and SMNVEV (reference sequence). The CDR3 sequence is 15 residues long. CDR3 loop: CASSLFTTGGEVAFF. The CDR3 bases are TGTGCCAGCAGTTTGTTTACAACAGGGGGCGAGGTTGCTTTCTTT.

The genes are TRBV5-1 and TRBJ1-1, with TRBD1 matching 8 bases. The CDR3 spans 15 residues. Germline V CDR1 and CDR2: SGHRS, YFSETQ. Trimming at V came to 3 bases and at J to 4 bases, leaving 8 bases not matched to a gene. This CDR3 is CASSSSRDRSTEAFF. The CDR3 DNA reads TGCGCCAGCAGCTCTTCACGGGACAGGTCCACTGAAGCTTTCTTT.

The chain links TRBV6-1 to TRBJ2-7, with 8 nucleotides matching TRBD1. Germline-derived CDR1 and CDR2 are MNHNS and SASEGT. Losses at the gene ends were 7 bases for V and 2 bases for J; bases not matched to a gene: 4. CDR3 length: 13 residues. DNA of the CDR3: TGTGCCAGCATTGGACAGGGAACCTACGAGCAGTACTTC. The encoded protein is CASIGQGTYEQYF.

The chain recombines TRBV28 with TRBJ2-5; 7 bases are shared with TRBD2. Germline loops: CDR1 MDHEN, CDR2 SYDVKM. The V and J ends lost 8 bases and 5 bases, in that order; junction bases with no gene match: 5. This CDR3 has 12 residues. The CDR3: CASLRRGETQYF. CDR3 DNA: TGTGCCAGCCTCCGGCGGGGGGAGACCCAGTACTTC.

The genes are TRBV7-8 and TRBJ2-1; D may be TRBD2 (5 bases). This CDR3 comprises 16 residues. Germline V gene sequence: CDR1 SGHVS, CDR2 FQNEAQ. Between the trimmed V and J ends, which lost 1 base and 0 bases, there was a span of 10 bases. CDR3 region: CASSLEPTSSYNEQFF. In DNA, the CDR3 is TGTGCCAGCAGCTTAGAGCCTACTAGCTCCTACAATGAGCAGTTCTTC.

The chain carries TRBV27 and TRBJ1-1; D is perhaps TRBD1 (6 bases). This CDR3 has 13 amino acids. V lost 8 bases and J lost 3, with 13 bases in between. Germline CDR1 is MNHEY and CDR2 is SMNVEV (reference sequence). The chain's CDR3 is CASLPSGDTEAFF. The CDR3 DNA reads TGTGCCAGCCTTCCTTCAGGGGACACTGAAGCTTTCTTT.

J is TRBJ2-7 and V is TRBV5-5; D call uncertain. V lost 0 bases, J lost 5 bases, and 15 bases lay in between. This CDR3 has 15 residues. Germline assignment: CDR1 SGHKS and CDR2 YYEKEE (reference sequence). Written as DNA, the CDR3 is TGTGCCAGCAGCTTGGGCCTCTCGTCGGGTGACGAGCAGTACTTC. It translates to CASSLGLSSGDEQYF. Full variable domain (rest looked up from reference TRBV5-5 and TRBJ2-7): DAGVTQSPTHLIKTRGQQVTLRCSPISGHKSVSWYQQVLGQGPQFIFQYYEKEERGRGNFPDRFSARQFPNYSSELNVNALLLGDSALYLCASSLGLSSGDEQYFGPGTRLTVT.